Listed below are T cell receptor beta chains from one sample, sequenced in a study of T cells expressing NK-cell markers. TCRdb processed the 5' RACE reads again and assigns one entry to each CDR3 protein, with no DNA. There are 350,000 to 400,000 distinct CDR3 sequences in the sample, with approximately 11% held by the top ten. Sample: blood T cells: a sorted CD56 or NKG2C T cell subset, CD4+ or CD8+ T cells, or bulk PBMC T cells (not recorded which). Source of these receptors: a woman in her 50s in good health. Both conserved end residues are part of each CDR3. Each record gives: J gene, V gene, CDR3 protein.

TRBJ1-1,TRBV10-3,CAISLKIGTEAFF
TRBJ1-1,TRBV27,CASSLYPGQPWGTEAFF
TRBJ2-5,TRBV20-1,CSAGQLGETQYF
TRBJ2-2,TRBV7-9,CASSLETGQRPRSTGELFF
TRBJ2-7,TRBV25-1,CASSEYSALGFGQYF
TRBJ2-1,TRBV15,CATGEVAGRDEQFF
TRBJ1-5,TRBV12-3/TRBV12-4,CASSSIPLGQARGGPQHF
TRBJ2-1,TRBV12-3/TRBV12-4,CASTPRVNNEQFF
TRBJ2-5,TRBV20-1,CSASRQGAETQYF
TRBJ2-3,TRBV9,CASSVISSGSRTDTQYF
TRBJ1-1,TRBV7-9,CASSLGGRGYTEAFF